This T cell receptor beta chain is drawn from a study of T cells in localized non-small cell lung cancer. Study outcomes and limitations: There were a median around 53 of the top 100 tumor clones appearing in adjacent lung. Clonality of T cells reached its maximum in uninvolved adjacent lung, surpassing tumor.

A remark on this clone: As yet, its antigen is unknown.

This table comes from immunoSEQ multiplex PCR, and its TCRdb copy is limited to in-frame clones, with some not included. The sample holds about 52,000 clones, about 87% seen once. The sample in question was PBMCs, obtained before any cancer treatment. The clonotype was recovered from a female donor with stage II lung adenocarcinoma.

The CDR3 loop reads CASSEIGRWETQYF. The CDR3 DNA follows: TGTGCCAGCAGTGAAATTGGCAGATGGGAGACCCAGTACTTC. The chain combines TRBV25-1 with TRBJ2-5; no reliable D call. V gave up 2 bases and J gave up 5 bases, with 12 bases separating them. The germline V gene has CDR1 MGHDK and CDR2 SYGVNS. The CDR3 covers 14 residues.